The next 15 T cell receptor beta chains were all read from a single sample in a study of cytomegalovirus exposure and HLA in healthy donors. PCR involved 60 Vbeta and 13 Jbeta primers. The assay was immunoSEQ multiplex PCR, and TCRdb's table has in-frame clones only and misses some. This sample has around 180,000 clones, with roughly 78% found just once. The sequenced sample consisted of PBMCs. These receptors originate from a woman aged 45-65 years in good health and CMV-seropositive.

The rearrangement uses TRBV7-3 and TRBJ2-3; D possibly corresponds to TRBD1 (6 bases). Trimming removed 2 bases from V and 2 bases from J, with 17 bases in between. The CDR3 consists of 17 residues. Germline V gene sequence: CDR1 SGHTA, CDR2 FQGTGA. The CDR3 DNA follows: TGTGCCAGCAGCTTAGCGGTGCCGGGACAACCCACAGATACGCAGTATTTT. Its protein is CASSLAVPGQPTDTQYF.

The CDR3 loop reads CASSFRQGSYEQYF. CDR3 sequence (DNA): TGTGCCAGCAGCTTCCGACAGGGAAGCTACGAGCAGTACTTC. This chain uses TRBV9 with TRBJ2-7, with 7 bases lining up with TRBD1. V lost 4 bases, J lost 3 bases, and 7 bases stayed unmatched. Germline V CDR1 and CDR2: SGDLS, YYNGEE. The CDR3 is made up of 14 amino acids.

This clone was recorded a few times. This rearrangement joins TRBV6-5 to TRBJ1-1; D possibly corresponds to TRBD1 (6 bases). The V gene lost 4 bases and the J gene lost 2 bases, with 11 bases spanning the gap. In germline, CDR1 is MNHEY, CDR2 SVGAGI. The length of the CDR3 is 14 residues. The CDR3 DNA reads TGTGCCAGCAGTTCTCAGGGGATAAACACTGAAGCTTTCTTT. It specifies CASSSQGINTEAFF.

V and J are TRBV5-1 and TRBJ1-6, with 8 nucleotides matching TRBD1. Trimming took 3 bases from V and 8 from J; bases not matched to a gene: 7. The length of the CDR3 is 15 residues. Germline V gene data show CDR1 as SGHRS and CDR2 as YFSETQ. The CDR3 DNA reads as TGCGCCAGCAGCTCCGGACAGGGCGAGCATTCACCCCTCCACTTT. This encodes CASSSGQGEHSPLHF.

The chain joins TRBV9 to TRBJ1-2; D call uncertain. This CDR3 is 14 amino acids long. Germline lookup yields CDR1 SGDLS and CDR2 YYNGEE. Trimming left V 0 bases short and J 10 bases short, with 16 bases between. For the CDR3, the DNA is TGTGCCAGCAGCGTAGCGGTCAGACAATCCCTCTACACCTTC. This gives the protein CASSVAVRQSLYTF. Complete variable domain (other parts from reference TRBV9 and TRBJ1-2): DSGVTQTPKHLITATGQRVTLRCSPRSGDLSVYWYQQSLDQGLQFLIQYYNGEERAKGNILERFSAQQFPDLHSELNLSSLELGDSALYFCASSVAVRQSLYTFGSGTRLTVV.

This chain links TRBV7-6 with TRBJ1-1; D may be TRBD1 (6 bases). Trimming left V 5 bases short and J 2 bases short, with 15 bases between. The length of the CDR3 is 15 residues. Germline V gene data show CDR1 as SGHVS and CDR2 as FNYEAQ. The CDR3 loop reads CASSEFGQINTEAFF. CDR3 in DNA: TGTGCCAGCAGCGAATTCGGACAGATAAACACTGAAGCTTTCTTT. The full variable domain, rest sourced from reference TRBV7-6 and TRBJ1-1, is GAGVSQSPRYKVTKRGQDVALRCDPISGHVSLYWYRQALGQGPEFLTYFNYEAQQDKSGLPNDRFSAERPEGSISTLTIQRTEQRDSAMYRCASSEFGQINTEAFFGQGTRLTVV.

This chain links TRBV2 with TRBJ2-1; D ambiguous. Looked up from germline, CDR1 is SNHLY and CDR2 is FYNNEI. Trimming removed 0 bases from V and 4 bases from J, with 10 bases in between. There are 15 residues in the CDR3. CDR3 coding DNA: TGTGCCAGCAGTGAAGCCCCTCGGTCATACAATGAGCAGTTCTTC. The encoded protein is CASSEAPRSYNEQFF.

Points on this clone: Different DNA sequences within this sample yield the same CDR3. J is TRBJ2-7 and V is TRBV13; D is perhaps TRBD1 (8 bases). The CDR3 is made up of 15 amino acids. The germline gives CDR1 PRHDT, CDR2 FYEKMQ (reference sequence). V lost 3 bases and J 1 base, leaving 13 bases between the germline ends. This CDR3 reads CASSFTGGASYEQYF. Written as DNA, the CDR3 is TGTGCCAGCAGCTTCACAGGGGGGGCTTCCTACGAGCAGTACTTC.

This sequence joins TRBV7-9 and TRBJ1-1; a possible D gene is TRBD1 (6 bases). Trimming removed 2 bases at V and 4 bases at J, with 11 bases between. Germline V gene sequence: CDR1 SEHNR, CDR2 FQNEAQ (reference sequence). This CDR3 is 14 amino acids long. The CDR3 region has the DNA TGTGCCAGCAGCTTAAGGGGGGGGATCACTGAAGCTTTCTTT. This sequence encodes CASSLRGGITEAFF. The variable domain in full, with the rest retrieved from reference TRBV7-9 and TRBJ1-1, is DTGVSQNPRHKITKRGQNVTFRCDPISEHNRLYWYRQTLGQGPEFLTYFQNEAQLEKSRLLSDRFSAERPKGSFSTLEIQRTEQGDSAMYLCASSLRGGITEAFFGQGTRLTVV.

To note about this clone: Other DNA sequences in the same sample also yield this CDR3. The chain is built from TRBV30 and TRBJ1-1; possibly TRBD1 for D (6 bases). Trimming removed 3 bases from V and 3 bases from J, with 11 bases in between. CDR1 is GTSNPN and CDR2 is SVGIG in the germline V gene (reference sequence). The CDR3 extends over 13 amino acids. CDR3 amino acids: CAWSRDTDTEAFF. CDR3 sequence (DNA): TGTGCCTGGAGCCGGGACACCGACACTGAAGCTTTCTTT.

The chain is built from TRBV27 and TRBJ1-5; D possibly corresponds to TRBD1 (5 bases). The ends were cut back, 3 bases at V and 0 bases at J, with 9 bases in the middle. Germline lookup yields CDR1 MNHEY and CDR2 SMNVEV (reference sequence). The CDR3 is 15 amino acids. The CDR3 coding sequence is TGTGCCAGCAGTTTCAGGACACATAGCAATCAGCCCCAGCATTTT. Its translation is CASSFRTHSNQPQHF.

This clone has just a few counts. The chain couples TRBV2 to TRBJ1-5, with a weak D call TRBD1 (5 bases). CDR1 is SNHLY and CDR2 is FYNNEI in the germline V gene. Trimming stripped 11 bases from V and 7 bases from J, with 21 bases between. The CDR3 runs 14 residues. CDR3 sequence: CASTVDSFGQPQHF. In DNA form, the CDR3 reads TGTGCCTCAACGGTAGACAGCTTTGGACAGCCCCAGCATTTT.

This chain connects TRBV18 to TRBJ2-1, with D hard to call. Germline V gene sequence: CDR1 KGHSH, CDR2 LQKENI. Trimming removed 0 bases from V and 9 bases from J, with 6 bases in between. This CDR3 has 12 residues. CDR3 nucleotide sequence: TGTGCCAGCTCACCACCCACAAGTGAGCAGTTCTTC. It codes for CASSPPTSEQFF.

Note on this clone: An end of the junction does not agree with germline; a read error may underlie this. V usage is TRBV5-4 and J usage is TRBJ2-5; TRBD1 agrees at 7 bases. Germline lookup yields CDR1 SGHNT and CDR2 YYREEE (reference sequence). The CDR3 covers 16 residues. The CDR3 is CTSSPTTGQYQETQYF. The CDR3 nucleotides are TGTACCAGCAGCCCAACGACAGGGCAGTACCAAGAGACCCAGTACTTC.

Here the CDR3 DNA reads TGTGCCAGCAGTGCACAGGGACGAGAGACCCAGTACTTC. This translates into CASSAQGRETQYF. The gene calls are TRBV6-5 and TRBJ2-5; tentative D call: TRBD1 (6 bases). The V and J ends lost 5 bases and 4 bases respectively, with 11 bases between them. Germline V gene sequence: CDR1 MNHEY, CDR2 SVGAGI. This CDR3 has 13 residues.